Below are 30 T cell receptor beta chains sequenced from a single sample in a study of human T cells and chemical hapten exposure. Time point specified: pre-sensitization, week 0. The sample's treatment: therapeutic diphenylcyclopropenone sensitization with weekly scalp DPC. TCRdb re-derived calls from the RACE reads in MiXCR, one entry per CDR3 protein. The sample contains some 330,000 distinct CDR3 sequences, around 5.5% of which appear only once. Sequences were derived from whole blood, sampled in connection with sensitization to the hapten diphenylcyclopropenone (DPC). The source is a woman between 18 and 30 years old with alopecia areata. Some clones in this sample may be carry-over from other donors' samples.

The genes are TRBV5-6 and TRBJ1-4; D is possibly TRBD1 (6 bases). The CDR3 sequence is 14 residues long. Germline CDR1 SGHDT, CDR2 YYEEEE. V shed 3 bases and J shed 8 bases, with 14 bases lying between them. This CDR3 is CASSYGTPEEKLFF. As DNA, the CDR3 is TGTGCCAGCAGCTACGGGACACCTGAGGAAAAACTGTTTTTT.

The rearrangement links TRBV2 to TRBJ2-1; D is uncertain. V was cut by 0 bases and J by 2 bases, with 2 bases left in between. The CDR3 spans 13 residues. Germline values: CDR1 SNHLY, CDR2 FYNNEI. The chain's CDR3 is CASSEAAYNEQFF. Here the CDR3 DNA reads TGTGCCAGCAGTGAAGCCGCCTACAATGAGCAGTTCTTC. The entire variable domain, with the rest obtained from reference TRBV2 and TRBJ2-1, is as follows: EPEVTQTPSHQVTQMGQEVILRCVPISNHLYFYWYRQILGQKVEFLVSFYNNEISEKSEIFDDQFSVERPDGSNFTLKIRSTKLEDSAMYFCASSEAAYNEQFFGPGTRLTVL.

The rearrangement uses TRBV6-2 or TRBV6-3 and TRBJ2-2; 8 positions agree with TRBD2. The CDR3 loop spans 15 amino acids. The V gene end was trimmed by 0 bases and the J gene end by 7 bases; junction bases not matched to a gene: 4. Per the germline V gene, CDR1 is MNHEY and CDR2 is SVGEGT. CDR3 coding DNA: TGTGCCAGCAGTTACTCTAGCGGGGTTGTCGGGGAGCTGTTTTTT. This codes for CASSYSSGVVGELFF.

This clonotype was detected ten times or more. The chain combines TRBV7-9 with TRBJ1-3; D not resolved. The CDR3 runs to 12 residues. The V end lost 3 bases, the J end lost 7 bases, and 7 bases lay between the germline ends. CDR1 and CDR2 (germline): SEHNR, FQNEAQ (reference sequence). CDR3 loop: CASSFPGNTIYF. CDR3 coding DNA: TGTGCCAGCAGCTTTCCCGGGAACACCATATATTTT.

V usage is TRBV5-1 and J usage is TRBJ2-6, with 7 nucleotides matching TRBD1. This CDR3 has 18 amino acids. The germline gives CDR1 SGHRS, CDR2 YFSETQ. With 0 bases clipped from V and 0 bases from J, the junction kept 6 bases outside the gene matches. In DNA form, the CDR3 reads TGCGCCAGCAGCTTGGCCTTGGACAGGAGCTCTGGGGCCAACGTCCTGACTTTC. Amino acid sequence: CASSLALDRSSGANVLTF.

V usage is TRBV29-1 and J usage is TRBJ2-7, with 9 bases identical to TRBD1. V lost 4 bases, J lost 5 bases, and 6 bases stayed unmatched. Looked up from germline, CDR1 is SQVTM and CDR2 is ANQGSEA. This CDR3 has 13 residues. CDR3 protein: CSVVWGQGHEQYF. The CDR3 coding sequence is TGCAGCGTTGTTTGGGGACAGGGACACGAGCAGTACTTC.

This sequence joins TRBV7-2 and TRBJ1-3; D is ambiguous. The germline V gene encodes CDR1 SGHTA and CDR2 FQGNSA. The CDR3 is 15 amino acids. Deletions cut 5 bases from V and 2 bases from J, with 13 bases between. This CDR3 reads CASSPDGDAGNTIYF. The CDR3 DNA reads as TGTGCCAGCAGCCCCGATGGGGATGCTGGAAACACCATATATTTT.

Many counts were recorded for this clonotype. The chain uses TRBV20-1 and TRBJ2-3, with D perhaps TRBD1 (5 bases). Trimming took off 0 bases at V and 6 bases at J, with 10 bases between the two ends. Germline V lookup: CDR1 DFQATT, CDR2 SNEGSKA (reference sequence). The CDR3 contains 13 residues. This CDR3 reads CSARDWGPDTQYF. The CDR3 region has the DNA TGCAGTGCTAGAGATTGGGGCCCCGATACGCAGTATTTT.

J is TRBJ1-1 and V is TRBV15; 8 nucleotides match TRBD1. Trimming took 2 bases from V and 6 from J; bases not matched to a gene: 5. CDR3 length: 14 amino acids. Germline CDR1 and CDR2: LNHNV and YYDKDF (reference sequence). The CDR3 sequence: CATSRSGTGPEAFF. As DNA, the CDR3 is TGTGCCACCAGCAGAAGCGGGACAGGCCCTGAAGCTTTCTTT.

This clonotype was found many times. The chain's CDR3 is CASSLGRAYNEQFF. In nucleotides, the CDR3 is TGTGCCAGCAGTTTAGGGCGGGCCTACAATGAGCAGTTCTTC. The rearrangement uses TRBV28 and TRBJ2-1; D might be TRBD2 (5 bases). Trimming left V 2 bases short and J 2 bases short, with 7 bases between. Germline-derived CDR1 and CDR2 are MDHEN and SYDVKM. This CDR3 region has 14 residues. Looking up the rest from reference TRBV28 and TRBJ2-1 gives the full variable domain: DVKVTQSSRYLVKRTGEKVFLECVQDMDHENMFWYRQDPGLGLRLIYFSYDVKMKEKGDIPEGYSVSREKKERFSLILESASTNQTSMYLCASSLGRAYNEQFFGPGTRLTVL.

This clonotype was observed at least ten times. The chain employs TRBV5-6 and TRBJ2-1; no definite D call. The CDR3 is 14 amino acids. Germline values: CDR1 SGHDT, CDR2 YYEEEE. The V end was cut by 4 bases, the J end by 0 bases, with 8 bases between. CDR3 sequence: CASSPSLSYNEQFF. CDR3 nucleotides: TGTGCCAGCAGCCCCAGTCTCTCCTACAATGAGCAGTTCTTC. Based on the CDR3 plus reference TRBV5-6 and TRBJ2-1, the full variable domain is DAGVTQSPTHLIKTRGQQVTLRCSPKSGHDTVSWYQQALGQGPQFIFQYYEEEERQRGNFPDRFSGHQFPNYSSELNVNALLLGDSALYLCASSPSLSYNEQFFGPGTRLTVL.

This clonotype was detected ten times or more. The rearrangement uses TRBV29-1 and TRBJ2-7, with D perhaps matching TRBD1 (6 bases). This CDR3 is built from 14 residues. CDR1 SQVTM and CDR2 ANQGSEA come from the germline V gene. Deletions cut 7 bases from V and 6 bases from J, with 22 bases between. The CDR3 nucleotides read TGCAGCGCCGAGGGGGACGGGGCGTCCGTCGAGCAGTACTTC. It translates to CSAEGDGASVEQYF.

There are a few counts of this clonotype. The CDR3 nucleotides are TGTGCCAGCAATCCGGGGAACTTTCGACAGCCCCAGCATTTT. As protein: CASNPGNFRQPQHF. V gene TRBV6-2 or TRBV6-3 combines with J gene TRBJ1-5; no reliable D call. CDR3 length: 14 residues. V was trimmed by 7 bases and J by 7 bases, leaving 17 bases between them. Germline CDR1 MNHEY, CDR2 SVGEGT.

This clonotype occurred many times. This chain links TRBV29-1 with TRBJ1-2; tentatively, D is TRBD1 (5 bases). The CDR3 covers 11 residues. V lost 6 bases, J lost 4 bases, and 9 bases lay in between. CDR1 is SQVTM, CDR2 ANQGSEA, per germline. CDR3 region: CSVGDSYGYTF. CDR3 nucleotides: TGCAGCGTGGGAGACAGCTATGGCTACACCTTC.

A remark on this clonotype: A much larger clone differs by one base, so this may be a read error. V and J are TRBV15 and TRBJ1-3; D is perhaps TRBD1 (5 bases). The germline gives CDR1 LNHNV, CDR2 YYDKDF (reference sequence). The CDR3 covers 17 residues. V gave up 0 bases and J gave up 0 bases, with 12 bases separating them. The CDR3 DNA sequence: TGTGCCACCAGCAGAGATCCCAAGGGACTCTCTGGAAACACCATATATTTT. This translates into CATSRDPKGLSGNTIYF.

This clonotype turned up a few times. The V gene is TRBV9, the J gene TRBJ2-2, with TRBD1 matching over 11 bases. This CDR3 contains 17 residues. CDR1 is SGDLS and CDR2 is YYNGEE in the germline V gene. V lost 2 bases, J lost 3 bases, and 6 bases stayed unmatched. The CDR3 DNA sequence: TGTGCCAGCAGCGTCCCCCGGGACAGGGGGGACACCGGGGAGCTGTTTTTT. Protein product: CASSVPRDRGDTGELFF.

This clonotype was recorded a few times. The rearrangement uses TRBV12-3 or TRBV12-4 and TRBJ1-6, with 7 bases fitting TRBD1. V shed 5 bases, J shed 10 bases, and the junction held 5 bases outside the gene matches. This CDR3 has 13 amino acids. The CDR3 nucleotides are TGTGCCAGCAGTAGAAAACAGGGGTCACCCCTCCACTTT. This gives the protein CASSRKQGSPLHF.

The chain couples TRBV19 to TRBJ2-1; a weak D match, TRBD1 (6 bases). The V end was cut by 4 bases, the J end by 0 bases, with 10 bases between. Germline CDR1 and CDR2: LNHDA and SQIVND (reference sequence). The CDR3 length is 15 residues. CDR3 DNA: TGTGCCAGTAGTACTCAGGGGAGCTCCTACAATGAGCAGTTCTTC. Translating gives CASSTQGSSYNEQFF.

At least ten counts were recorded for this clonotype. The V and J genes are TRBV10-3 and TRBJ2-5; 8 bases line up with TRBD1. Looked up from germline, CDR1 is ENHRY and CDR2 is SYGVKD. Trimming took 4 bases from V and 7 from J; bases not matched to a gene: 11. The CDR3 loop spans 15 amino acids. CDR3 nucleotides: TGTGCCATCAGTGGCCCGGGACAGGAAAGAGGGACCCAGTACTTC. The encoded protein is CAISGPGQERGTQYF.

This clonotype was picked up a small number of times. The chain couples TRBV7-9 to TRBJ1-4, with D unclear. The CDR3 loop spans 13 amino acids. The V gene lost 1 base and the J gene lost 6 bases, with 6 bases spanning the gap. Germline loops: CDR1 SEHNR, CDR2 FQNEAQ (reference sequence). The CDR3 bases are TGTGCCAGCAGCTTAGTTGGTTATGAAAAACTGTTTTTT. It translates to CASSLVGYEKLFF.

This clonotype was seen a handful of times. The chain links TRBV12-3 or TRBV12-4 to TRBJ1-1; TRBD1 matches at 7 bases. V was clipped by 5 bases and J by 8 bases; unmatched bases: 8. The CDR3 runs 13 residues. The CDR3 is CASSTDRPSEAFF. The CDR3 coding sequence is TGTGCCAGCAGTACGGACAGGCCTAGCGAAGCTTTCTTT.

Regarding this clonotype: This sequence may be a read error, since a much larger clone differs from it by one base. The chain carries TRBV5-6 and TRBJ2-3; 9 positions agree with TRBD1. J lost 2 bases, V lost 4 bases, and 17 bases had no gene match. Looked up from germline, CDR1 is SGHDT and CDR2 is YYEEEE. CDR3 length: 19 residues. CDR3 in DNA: TGTGCCAGCAGCGGGCGACCATTCTGGACAGGGGACCCCACAGATACGCAGTATTTT. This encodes CASSGRPFWTGDPTDTQYF.

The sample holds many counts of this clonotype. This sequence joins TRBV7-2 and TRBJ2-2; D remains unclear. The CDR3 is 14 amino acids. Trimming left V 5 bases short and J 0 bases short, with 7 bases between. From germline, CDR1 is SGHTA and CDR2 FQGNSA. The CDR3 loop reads CASSVRPNTGELFF. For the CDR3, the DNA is TGTGCCAGCAGCGTAAGACCGAACACCGGGGAGCTGTTTTTT.

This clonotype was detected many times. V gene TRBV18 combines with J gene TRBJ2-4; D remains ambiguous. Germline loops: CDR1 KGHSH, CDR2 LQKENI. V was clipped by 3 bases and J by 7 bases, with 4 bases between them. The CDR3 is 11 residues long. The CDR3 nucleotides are TGTGCCAGCTCACCTGATAACATTCAGTACTTC. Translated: CASSPDNIQYF. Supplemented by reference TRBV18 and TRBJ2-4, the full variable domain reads NAGVMQNPRHLVRRRGQEARLRCSPMKGHSHVYWYRQLPEEGLKFMVYLQKENIIDESGMPKERFSAEFPKEGPSILRIQQVVRGDSAAYFCASSPDNIQYFGAGTRLSVL.

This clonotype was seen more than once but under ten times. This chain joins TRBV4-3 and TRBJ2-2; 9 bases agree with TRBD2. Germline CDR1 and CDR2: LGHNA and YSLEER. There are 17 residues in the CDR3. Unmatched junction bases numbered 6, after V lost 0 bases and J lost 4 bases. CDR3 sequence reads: CASSQDAGGPPTGELFF. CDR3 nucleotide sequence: TGCGCCAGCAGCCAAGACGCGGGGGGGCCCCCCACCGGGGAGCTGTTTTTT.

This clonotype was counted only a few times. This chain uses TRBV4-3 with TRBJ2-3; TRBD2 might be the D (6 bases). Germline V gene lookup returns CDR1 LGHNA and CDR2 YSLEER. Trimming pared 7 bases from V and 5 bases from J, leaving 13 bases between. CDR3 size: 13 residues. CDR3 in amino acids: CASTPARGDTQYF. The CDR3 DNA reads TGCGCCAGCACGCCCGCGCGGGGAGATACGCAGTATTTT.

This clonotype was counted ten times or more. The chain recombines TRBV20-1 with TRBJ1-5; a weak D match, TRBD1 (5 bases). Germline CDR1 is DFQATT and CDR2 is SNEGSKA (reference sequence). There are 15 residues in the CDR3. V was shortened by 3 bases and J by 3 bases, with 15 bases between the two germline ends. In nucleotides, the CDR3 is TGCAGTGCTAGCCCCGGGGGGTCGATCAATCAGCCCCAGCATTTT. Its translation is CSASPGGSINQPQHF.

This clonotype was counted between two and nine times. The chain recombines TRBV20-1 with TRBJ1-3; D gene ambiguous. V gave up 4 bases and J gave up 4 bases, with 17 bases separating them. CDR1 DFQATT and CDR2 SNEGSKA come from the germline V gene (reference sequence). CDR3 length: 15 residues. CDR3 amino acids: CSAMREGLTGNTIYF. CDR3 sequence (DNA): TGCAGTGCTATGAGGGAGGGTCTCACAGGAAACACCATATATTTT.

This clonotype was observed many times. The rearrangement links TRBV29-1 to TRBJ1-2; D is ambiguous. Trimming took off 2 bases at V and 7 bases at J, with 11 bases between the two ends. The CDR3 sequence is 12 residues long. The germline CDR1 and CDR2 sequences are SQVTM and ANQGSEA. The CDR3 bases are TGCAGCGTTGAAAGGAGGATACTTGGCTACACCTTC. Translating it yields CSVERRILGYTF.

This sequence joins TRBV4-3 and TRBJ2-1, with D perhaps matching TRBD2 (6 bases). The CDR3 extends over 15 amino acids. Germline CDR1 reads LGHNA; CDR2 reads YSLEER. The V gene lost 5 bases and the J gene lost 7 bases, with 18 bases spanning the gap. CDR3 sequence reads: CASSWSGSQSNEQFF. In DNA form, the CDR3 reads TGCGCCAGCAGCTGGAGCGGGTCCCAATCGAATGAGCAGTTCTTC.